This TCR beta chain was sequenced in a study of regulatory T cells in long-lasting Graves disease. Study-wide findings and caveats: Only peripheral blood was studied, not thyroid tissue. Patients whose Graves' disease persisted exhibited lower TCR diversity than those newly diagnosed. With under 3,500 shared public clonotypes, persistent patients exceeded new patients, who shared 966.

In this sample, this clonotype turned up many times. What it binds is not known. Germline CDR1 MNHEY, CDR2 SMNVEV (reference sequence). The CDR3 covers 13 residues. Trimming removed 5 bases from V and 1 base from J, with 8 bases in between. Regarding time point: newly diagnosed GD, antithyroid drugs for less than 3 months. With RNA extracted from PBMCs as input, the TCR library was made. TCR beta libraries were built with iRepertoire HTBI primers and Arm-PCR of CDR3 regions. TCRdb passed the multiplex PCR reads through MiXCR, listing each CDR3 protein once. The sample shows about 420,000 distinct CDR3 sequences, roughly 17% of them seen only once. The same sample was also used in a study of T cells in Graves' hyperthyroidism and ophthalmopathy.

The chain has TRBV27 and TRBJ1-1; D ambiguous. The TCR sequence derives from a woman aged 18-30 years with Graves disease. The sample here was peripheral blood mononuclear cells (PBMCs), taken at new diagnosis, from a patient treated with antithyroid drugs. CDR3 residues: CASSVWGNTEAFF. The CDR3 nucleotides read TGTGCCAGCAGTGTTTGGGGGAACACTGAAGCTTTCTTT.